The sequence of this TCR beta chain was determined in a study of T-cell memory formation after mild COVID-19 (dated by TCRdb to the early 2020s). Background on the whole study: TCR sequence clusters from the two donors were largely donor specific. Two young, previously healthy adult volunteers, one female and one male, were included in the cohort. In a couple of donors, T-cell clones that expanded and contracted after mild COVID-19 were followed by sequencing TCRalpha and TCRbeta repertoires longitudinally.

The CDR3 goes from the cysteine to the phenylalanine over 13 residues. Only the CDR3 portion is preserved as DNA: 39 bases, with reading frame beginning at the first base. At the junction V is shortened by 1 base and J by 10 bases, with 11 bases in between. CDR1 and CDR2 are drawn from the germline V gene (reference sequence): SEHNR, FQNEAQ. The instrument given in TCRdb is Illumina NovaSeq 6000. TCRalpha and TCRbeta cDNA libraries were constructed by 5'RACE with constant-segment primers, with sample barcodes and unique molecular identifiers being introduced. Trizol reagent was used to extract RNA from every sample. The libraries were amplified in two PCR steps, and the second step added a second sample barcode and Illumina TruSeq adapters. Sequencing of libraries was performed on an Illumina NovaSeq with 2 x 150 bp paired-end reads. Per the source publication's procedure: The reads were demultiplexed and collapsed into UMI-guided consensus sequences using migec v1.2.7. Using mixcr v2.1.11, the UMI consensuses were aligned to TRA and TRB V and J templates and assembled into clonotypes. A clonotype was counted as expanded or contracted only if both edgeR and NoisET called the change significant, with noise models trained on biological replicates. edgeR calls used a false discovery rate-adjusted p below 0.01 and a log2 fold-change threshold of 1. As an exploratory analysis of dynamics, PCA with hierarchical clustering was applied to max-normalized trajectories of the 1000 most abundant clonotypes. Each responding clone was given a CD4 or CD8 phenotype based on the CD4+ and CD8+ repertoires, which had been sequenced separately. TCRdb handled the public reads itself, with Q25 trimming in fastp and clone calling in MiXCR, and kept productive beta chains. CDR3 protein duplicates are merged, each entry listing the most common genes and DNA. The V and J calls and clone size are TCRdb's, not the authors'. The sample table lists 350,000 to 450,000 distinct CDR3 sequences, roughly an eighth of them with a count of one. Less than 25% of the sample lies in the top ten.

Ficoll-Paque density gradient centrifugation was used to isolate PBMCs. In the case of this clonotype: The target of this receptor is not known. No base qualities exist here, and no much larger clone lies one base off it.

Here is what the overall study found, with its caveats: Whether the second-wave clones peaking on day 37 were SARS-CoV-2 specific was not confirmed. Contracting CD4+ clones were located mainly in the CM and EM memory subsets, whereas CD8+ clones were found to be enriched in EMRA. The study included only a couple of mild cases, and larger cohorts that include severe cases with pre-infection samples were judged to be necessary. From day 15 to 85, contracting clones showed balanced CD4/CD8 phenotypes, whereas a second wave of clones that expanded from day 15 to 37 leaned towards CD4+. Some responding clones were found in pre-infection memory, which suggests that pre-existing cross-reactive memory T cells took part in the SARS-CoV-2 response.

The TCR was taken from a man aged 18 to 30 who had mild COVID-19 (a few samples of this study predate the infection). The sample titles of this study are shuffled in the database, so cell type and time point are left out; the donor was told from shared clones. The chain is made from TRBV7-9 and TRBJ2-1; D gene: possibly TRBD2, on 5 matching bases. Input material: PBMCs or a T cell subset sorted from them (not recorded which). The nucleotide sequence reads TGTGCCAGCAGCTTAGGTGTTAGCGCGGAGCAGTTCTTC. This yields the protein CASSLGVSAEQFF.